The text below deals with one T cell receptor (beta chain). These data belong to a study of Ad26.COV2.S vaccination and SARS-CoV-2 variants. In the study overall: The vaccine Ad26.COV2.S was put into the muscle once, or twice with 56 days between.

The CDR3 is 16 residues long. CDR1 is KGHSH and CDR2 is LQKENI in the germline V gene. The V gene end was trimmed by 3 bases and the J gene end by 6 bases; junction bases not matched to a gene: 10. Treatment described: 19 received Ad26.COV2.S at low or high dose, single or two shots; five or six received placebo; per-sample allocation not given. Specimens were obtained on day 63 following the first vaccine or placebo injection. Sequencing was performed with immunoSEQ multiplex PCR; in TCRdb, only in-frame clones are kept and a portion is missing. This sample yields around 450,000 clones, of which roughly nine tenths are seen a single time; 1.7% belongs to the top ten.

The sequence derives from a person between 18 and 65 years old who received the Ad26.COV2.S COVID-19 vaccine or a placebo. The V call is TRBV18, the J call TRBJ2-2, with 7 bases that match TRBD1. The input for sequencing was peripheral blood, taken in a trial of Ad26.COV2.S vaccine versus placebo. The CDR3 region is CASSPSVAGGAGELFF. CDR3 nucleotides: TGTGCCAGCTCACCTTCGGTGGCAGGGGGTGCCGGGGAGCTGTTTTTT. Looking up the rest from reference TRBV18 and TRBJ2-2 gives the full variable domain: NAGVMQNPRHLVRRRGQEARLRCSPMKGHSHVYWYRQLPEEGLKFMVYLQKENIIDESGMPKERFSAEFPKEGPSILRIQQVVRGDSAAYFCASSPSVAGGAGELFFGEGSRLTVL.